The rows below give T cell receptor beta chains drawn from one sample of a study of T cells in Graves' hyperthyroidism and ophthalmopathy. TCRdb processed the multiplex PCR reads anew with MiXCR; each CDR3 protein has one entry. The sample lists some 320,000 distinct CDR3 sequences, approximately 13% occurring once. Sequencing input: blood. Source of these receptors: a woman aged 40 to 50 with Graves' ophthalmopathy. CDR3s include the opening cysteine and the closing phenylalanine or tryptophan. Each record gives: clone size, V gene, D gene, J gene, CDR3 protein, CDR3 DNA. A D gene is named only where the DNA matches it firmly. Expanded clones are given a class, and other clones once, few, many or no size at all.

-,TRBV20-1,TRBD2,TRBJ2-3,CSANGRERGPTDTQYF,TGCAGTGCGAACGGGCGGGAGCGGGGCCCCACAGATACGCAGTATTTT
many,TRBV11-2,-,TRBJ2-3,CASSFPGEDGDTQYF,TGTGCCAGCAGCTTTCCCGGGGAGGATGGGGATACGCAGTATTTT
many,TRBV2,-,TRBJ1-4,CASRENGEKLFF,TGTGCCAGCAGGGAAAACGGGGAAAAACTGTTTTTT
many,TRBV11-2,TRBD1,TRBJ1-1,CASSEQGAKNTEAFF,TGTGCCAGCAGCGAACAGGGGGCAAAGAACACTGAAGCTTTCTTT
few,TRBV5-1,-,TRBJ1-5,CASSLGPGSQPQHF,TGCGCCAGCAGCTTGGGGCCCGGTAGTCAGCCCCAGCATTTT
many,TRBV20-1,TRBD2,TRBJ2-1,CSARGLAEYNEQFF,TGCAGTGCTAGAGGGCTAGCGGAGTACAATGAGCAGTTCTTC
many,TRBV19,-,TRBJ1-5,CASSNPRSGASNQPQHF,TGTGCCAGTAGTAACCCCAGGTCGGGTGCGAGCAATCAGCCCCAGCATTTT
few,TRBV4-1,-,TRBJ2-3,CASSPRSLALADTQYF,TGCGCCAGCAGTCCAAGATCTCTAGCCTTAGCCGATACGCAGTATTTT
many,TRBV27,-,TRBJ1-1,CASSLSPGLPFEAFF,TGTGCCAGCAGTTTATCCCCGGGACTCCCTTTTGAAGCTTTCTTT
many,TRBV27,-,TRBJ2-5,CASSSRQETQYF,TGTGCCAGCAGTTCCCGCCAAGAGACCCAGTACTTC
-,TRBV6-1,-,TRBJ2-6,CASGRQTSSGANVLTF,TGTGCCAGCGGCAGACAGACGAGCTCTGGGGCCAACGTCCTGACTTTC
many,TRBV10-3,TRBD1,TRBJ1-1,CATGDSGSTEAFF,TGTGCCACTGGGGACAGTGGGTCCACTGAAGCTTTCTTT
-,TRBV12-3/TRBV12-4,-,TRBJ1-1,CASSLNLRGLNTEAFF,TGTGCCAGCAGTTTAAATTTGCGGGGCTTGAACACTGAAGCTTTCTTT
many,TRBV7-9,-,TRBJ2-7,CASSPPDSYEQYF,TGTGCCAGCAGCCCACCTGACTCCTACGAGCAGTACTTC
-,TRBV5-5,-,TRBJ2-7,CASSSDPMLNEQHF,TGTGCCAGCAGCTCGGACCCCATGCTCAACGAGCAGCACTTC
-,TRBV20-1,TRBD2,TRBJ2-5,CSARGTSGDTQETQYF,TGCAGTGCTAGAGGGACTAGCGGGGACACCCAAGAGACCCAGTACTTC
few,TRBV4-1,TRBD1,TRBJ1-5,CASSQRRDSLPQHF,TGCGCCAGCAGCCAAAGACGGGACAGCTTGCCCCAGCATTTT
many,TRBV20-1,-,TRBJ1-1,CSARVMNTEAFF,TGCAGTGCTAGGGTAATGAACACTGAAGCTTTCTTT
-,TRBV28,-,TRBJ2-7,CASRGVIGGGEQYF,TGTGCCAGCAGGGGGGTAATTGGAGGAGGCGAGCAGTACTTC
-,TRBV20-1,-,TRBJ2-1,CSASKRGNEQFF,TGCAGTGCTAGTAAGAGGGGCAATGAGCAGTTCTTC
-,TRBV5-1,TRBD1,TRBJ1-1,CASSLGQGATNTEAFF,TGCGCCAGCAGCTTGGGGCAGGGGGCGACCAACACTGAAGCTTTCTTT
-,TRBV11-2,TRBD2,TRBJ2-3,CASSLDRGGAFADTQYF,TGTGCCAGCAGCTTAGATCGGGGAGGGGCCTTCGCAGATACGCAGTATTTT
many,TRBV28,TRBD1,TRBJ1-5,CASSLLGTGSGSPQHF,TGTGCCAGCAGTTTACTAGGGACAGGGAGTGGATCGCCCCAGCATTTT
few,TRBV11-2,-,TRBJ2-7,CASSLEAGVSEQYF,TGTGCCAGCAGCTTAGAGGCCGGAGTGAGCGAGCAGTACTTC
few,TRBV3-1,-,TRBJ1-4,CASSQRGQINEKLFF,TGTGCCAGCAGCCAACGTGGCCAGATTAATGAAAAACTGTTTTTT
many,TRBV3-1,TRBD2,TRBJ2-1,CASSQDGLAGVSYNEQFF,TGTGCCAGCAGCCAAGATGGGCTAGCGGGAGTCTCCTACAATGAGCAGTTCTTC
-,TRBV11-1,-,TRBJ1-6,CASSLGGGDNSPLHF,TGCGCCAGCAGCTTGGGTGGGGGAGACAATTCACCCCTCCACTTT
-,TRBV5-6,TRBD1,TRBJ2-7,CASSLTGGGDEQYF,TGTGCCAGCAGCTTGACAGGGGGAGGAGACGAGCAGTACTTC
-,TRBV5-1,TRBD1,TRBJ2-1,CASATSRTGGYNEQFF,TGCGCCAGCGCCACCAGTAGAACAGGGGGATACAATGAGCAGTTCTTC
few,TRBV27,TRBD1,TRBJ2-1,CASRDRPMGNEQFF,TGTGCCAGCCGGGACAGGCCCATGGGCAATGAGCAGTTCTTC
many,TRBV19,-,TRBJ2-7,CASSISSWIGTYEQYF,TGTGCCAGTAGTATTTCGTCATGGATAGGAACCTACGAGCAGTACTTC
many,TRBV14,-,TRBJ2-5,CASSQWGETQYF,TGTGCCAGCAGCCAGTGGGGCGAGACCCAGTACTTC
many,TRBV6-1,TRBD2,TRBJ2-3,CASSESGTSYTDTQYF,TGTGCCAGCAGCGAATCCGGGACTAGCTACACAGATACGCAGTATTTT
many,TRBV11-2,-,TRBJ2-6,CASSSTASGANVLTF,TGTGCCAGCAGTTCAACAGCTTCTGGGGCCAACGTCCTGACTTTC
-,TRBV28,TRBD2,TRBJ2-5,CASSRLAGGPQETQYF,TGTGCCAGCAGTCGACTAGCGGGAGGACCCCAAGAGACCCAGTACTTC
-,TRBV20-1,-,TRBJ2-3,CSATAGVIDTQYF,TGCAGTGCGACGGCCGGGGTAATAGATACGCAGTATTTT
many,TRBV10-1,-,TRBJ2-3,CASGDTTDTQYF,TGCGCCAGCGGAGATACCACAGATACGCAGTATTTT
few,TRBV12-3/TRBV12-4,-,TRBJ1-3,CASSSLEGGNTIYF,TGTGCCAGCAGCAGCCTAGAGGGAGGAAACACCATATATTTT
many,TRBV7-8,-,TRBJ1-6,CASSLDIQVPLHF,TGTGCCAGCAGCTTAGATATTCAGGTACCCCTCCACTTT
few,TRBV25-1,-,TRBJ2-5,CASSNPRAAQYF,TGTGCCAGCAGTAACCCCCGGGCGGCCCAGTACTTC
many,TRBV7-6,-,TRBJ2-1,CASSRESYNEQFF,TGTGCCAGCAGCCGCGAGTCCTATAATGAGCAGTTCTTC
few,TRBV30,-,TRBJ1-1,CAWRLGTEAFF,TGTGCCTGGCGTCTGGGGACTGAAGCTTTCTTT
-,TRBV20-1,TRBD2,TRBJ2-1,CSATGGSGYFRDEQFF,TGCAGTGCTACGGGGGGTAGCGGGTATTTTAGGGATGAGCAGTTCTTC
many,TRBV6-1,-,TRBJ1-5,CATSVLGGNQPQHF,TGTGCCACTTCGGTTCTGGGGGGCAATCAGCCCCAGCATTTT
many,TRBV27,TRBD1,TRBJ2-3,CASSFRQGATDTQYF,TGTGCCAGCAGTTTTCGACAGGGGGCCACAGATACGCAGTATTTT
many,TRBV18,-,TRBJ1-1,CASSPLREGALEAFF,TGTGCCAGCTCACCACTCAGGGAGGGAGCCTTAGAAGCTTTCTTT
many,TRBV28,TRBD1,TRBJ2-3,CASSDRAATQYF,TGTGCCAGCAGTGACAGGGCCGCGACGCAGTATTTT
many,TRBV27,-,TRBJ2-5,CASSFRGQETQYF,TGTGCCAGCAGTTTTAGGGGACAAGAGACCCAGTACTTC
many,TRBV6-5,-,TRBJ2-3,CASSYSWVRLTDTQYF,TGTGCCAGCAGTTACTCGTGGGTGCGGCTCACAGATACGCAGTATTTT
few,TRBV7-2,TRBD2,TRBJ2-1,CATNLAGDPNNEQFF,TGTGCCACCAACCTAGCGGGGGATCCAAACAATGAGCAGTTCTTC
many,TRBV7-9,TRBD2,TRBJ2-1,CASSSGGSGRAGNEQFF,TGTGCCAGCAGCAGCGGGGGGAGCGGGAGGGCCGGGAATGAGCAGTTCTTC
many,TRBV3-1,-,TRBJ1-1,CASSHLRMGTREAFF,TGTGCCAGCAGCCATTTAAGGATGGGGACACGAGAAGCTTTCTTT
many,TRBV11-2,-,TRBJ1-1,CASSFLHENTEAFF,TGTGCCAGCAGCTTTTTACACGAGAACACTGAAGCTTTCTTT
once,TRBV20-1,TRBD2,TRBJ2-3,CSAFGTTVADTQYF,TGCAGTGCTTTTGGGACTACCGTCGCAGATACGCAGTATTTT
-,TRBV7-9,-,TRBJ2-7,CASSPRDGSLSYEQYF,TGCGCCAGCAGCCCCCGGGACGGATCCCTCTCCTACGAGCAGTACTTC
-,TRBV11-3,-,TRBJ2-3,CASNPGTSTDTQYF,TGTGCCAGCAACCCGGGGACCTCCACAGATACGCAGTATTTT
many,TRBV11-2,TRBD2,TRBJ2-3,CASSFRLAGTDTQYF,TGTGCCAGCAGCTTCCGGCTAGCGGGCACAGATACGCAGTATTTT